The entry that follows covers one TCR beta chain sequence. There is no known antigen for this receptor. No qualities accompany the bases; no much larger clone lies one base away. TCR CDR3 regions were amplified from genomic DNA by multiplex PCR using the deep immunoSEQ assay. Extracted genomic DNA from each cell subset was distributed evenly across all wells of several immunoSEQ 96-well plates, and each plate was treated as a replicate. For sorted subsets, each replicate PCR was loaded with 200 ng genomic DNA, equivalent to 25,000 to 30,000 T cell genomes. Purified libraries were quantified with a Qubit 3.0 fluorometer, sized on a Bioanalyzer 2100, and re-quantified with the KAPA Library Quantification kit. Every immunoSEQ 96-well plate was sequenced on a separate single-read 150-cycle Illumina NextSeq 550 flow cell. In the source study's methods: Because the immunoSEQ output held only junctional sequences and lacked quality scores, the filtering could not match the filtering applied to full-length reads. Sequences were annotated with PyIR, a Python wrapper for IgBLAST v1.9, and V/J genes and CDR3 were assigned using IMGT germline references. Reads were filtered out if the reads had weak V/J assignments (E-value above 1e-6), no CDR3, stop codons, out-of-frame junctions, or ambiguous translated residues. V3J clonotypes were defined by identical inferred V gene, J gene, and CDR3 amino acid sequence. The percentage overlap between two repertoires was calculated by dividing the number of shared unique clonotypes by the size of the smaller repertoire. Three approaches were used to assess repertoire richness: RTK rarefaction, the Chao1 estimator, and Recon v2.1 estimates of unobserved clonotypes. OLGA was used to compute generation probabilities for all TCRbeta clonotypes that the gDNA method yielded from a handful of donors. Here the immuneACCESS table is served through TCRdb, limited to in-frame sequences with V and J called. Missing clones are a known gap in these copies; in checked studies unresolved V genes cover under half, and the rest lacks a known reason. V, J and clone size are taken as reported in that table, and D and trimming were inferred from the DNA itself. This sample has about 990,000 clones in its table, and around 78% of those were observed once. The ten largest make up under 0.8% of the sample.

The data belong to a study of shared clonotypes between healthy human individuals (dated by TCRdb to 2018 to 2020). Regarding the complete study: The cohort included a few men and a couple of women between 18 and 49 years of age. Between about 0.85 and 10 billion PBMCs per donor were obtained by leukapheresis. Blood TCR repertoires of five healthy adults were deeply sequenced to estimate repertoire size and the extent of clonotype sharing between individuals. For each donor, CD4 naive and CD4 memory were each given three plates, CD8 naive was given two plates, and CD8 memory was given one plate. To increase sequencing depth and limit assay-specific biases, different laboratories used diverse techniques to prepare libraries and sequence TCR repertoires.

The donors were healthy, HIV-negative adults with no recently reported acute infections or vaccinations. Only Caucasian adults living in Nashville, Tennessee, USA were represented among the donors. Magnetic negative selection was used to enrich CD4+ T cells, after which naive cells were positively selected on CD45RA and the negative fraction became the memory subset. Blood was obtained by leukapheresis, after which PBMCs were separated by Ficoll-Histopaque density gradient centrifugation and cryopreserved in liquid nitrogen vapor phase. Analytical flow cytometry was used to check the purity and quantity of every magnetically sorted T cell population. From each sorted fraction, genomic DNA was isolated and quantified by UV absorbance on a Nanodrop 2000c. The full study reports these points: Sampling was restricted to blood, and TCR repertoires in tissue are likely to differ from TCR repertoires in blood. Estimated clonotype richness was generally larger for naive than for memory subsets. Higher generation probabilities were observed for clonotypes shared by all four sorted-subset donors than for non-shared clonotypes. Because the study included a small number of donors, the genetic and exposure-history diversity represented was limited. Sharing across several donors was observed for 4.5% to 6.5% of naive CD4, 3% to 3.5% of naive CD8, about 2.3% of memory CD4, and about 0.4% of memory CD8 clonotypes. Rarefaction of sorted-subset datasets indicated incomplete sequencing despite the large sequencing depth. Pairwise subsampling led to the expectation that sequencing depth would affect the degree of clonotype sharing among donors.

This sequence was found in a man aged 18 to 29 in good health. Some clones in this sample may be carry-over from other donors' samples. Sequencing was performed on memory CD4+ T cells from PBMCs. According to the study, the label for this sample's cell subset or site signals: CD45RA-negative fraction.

The base sequence is TGTGCCTGGCGGCTCGTGGATGAAAAACTGTTTTTT. It is translated as CAWRLVDEKLFF. Recombination joined TRBV30 with TRBJ1-4; the D gene identity is not certain. The CDR1 and CDR2 encoded by the germline V gene (reference sequence) are GTSNPN and SVGIG. V loses 5 bases of germline sequence and J loses 6 bases, and the interval between the two ends is 10 bases. Counted from cysteine to phenylalanine, this CDR3 has 12 amino acids. Of all the DNA, just the CDR3 is kept, 36 bases in frame from base 1.